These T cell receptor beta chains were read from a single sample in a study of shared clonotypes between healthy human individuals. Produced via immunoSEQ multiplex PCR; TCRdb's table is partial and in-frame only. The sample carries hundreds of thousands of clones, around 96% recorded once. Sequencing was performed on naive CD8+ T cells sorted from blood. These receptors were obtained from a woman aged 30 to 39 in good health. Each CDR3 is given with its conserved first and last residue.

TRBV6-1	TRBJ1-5	CASSEDRAVRYSNQPQHF
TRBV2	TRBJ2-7	CASSAETSGISMYEQYF
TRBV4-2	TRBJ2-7	CASSQGLAGDYEQYF
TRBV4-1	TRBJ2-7	CASSPGLAGHEQYF
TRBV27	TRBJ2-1	CASSLWGSYNEQFF
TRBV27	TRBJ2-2	CASSSGLAGPGDTGELFF
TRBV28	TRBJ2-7	CASRLQGTYEQYF
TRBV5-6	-	CASSLDGPAEQYF
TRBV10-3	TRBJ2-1	CAISQGPGDALYNEQFF
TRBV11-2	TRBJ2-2	CASSRLRVNSNTGELFF
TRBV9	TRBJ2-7	CASSVGSSWTTNSEQYF
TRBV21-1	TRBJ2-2	CASSNPGRQQGGELFF
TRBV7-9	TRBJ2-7	CASSLARASHYEQYF
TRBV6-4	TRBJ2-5	CASPTQGPQETQYF
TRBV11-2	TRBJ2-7	CASSLGGWGVRASEQYF
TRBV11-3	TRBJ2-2	CASSLGGAGELFF
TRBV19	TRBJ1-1	CASSTRTVVTEAFF
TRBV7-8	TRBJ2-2	CASSLALAGESRGTGELFF
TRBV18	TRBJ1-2	CASSPSRGQANYGYTF
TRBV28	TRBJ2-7	CASSFAGGVHEQYF
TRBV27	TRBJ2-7	CASSLGTKGREQYF
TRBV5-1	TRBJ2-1	CASSLGPHNEQFF
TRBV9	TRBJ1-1	CASSGQGNTEAFF
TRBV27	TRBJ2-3	CASSLLQGAAQYF
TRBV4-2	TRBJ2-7	CASSQGHSGGYEQYF
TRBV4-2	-	CASSHAGGSYEQYF
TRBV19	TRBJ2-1	CASSLISREPHNEQFF
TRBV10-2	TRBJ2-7	CASRALAGGPYEQYF
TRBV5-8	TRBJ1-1	CASSLTGMNTEAFF
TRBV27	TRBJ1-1	CASRPTLNTEAFF
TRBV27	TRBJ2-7	CASSLLAGRYEQYF
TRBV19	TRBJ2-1	CASSIQRKRVDNEQFF
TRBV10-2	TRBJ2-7	CASSDGLAEPYEQYF
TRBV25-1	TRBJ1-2	CASLGDGYTF
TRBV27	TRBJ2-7	CASSPAGGLYEQYF
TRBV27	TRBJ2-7	CASSPIAGAYEQYF
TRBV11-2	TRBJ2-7	CASSPSGFPYEQYF
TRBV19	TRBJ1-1	CASAHRGRGQDSEAFF
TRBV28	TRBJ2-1	CASRGRVGYNEQFF
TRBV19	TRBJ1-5	CASSIDVGQGYNQPQHF
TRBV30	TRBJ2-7	CAWSPTPSEQEQYF
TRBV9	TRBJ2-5	CASSEGGDQETQYF
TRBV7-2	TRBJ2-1	CASSLDSGAYNEQFF
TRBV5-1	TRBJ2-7	CASSLADPAAYEQYF
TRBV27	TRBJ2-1	CASSLSTSGYNEQFF
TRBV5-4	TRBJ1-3	CASSLIGGDYSGNTIYF
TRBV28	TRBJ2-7	CASSSGGGPKQYF
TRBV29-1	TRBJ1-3	CSVVGQGGNTIYF
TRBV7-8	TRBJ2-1	CASSFGTGGDWAYNEQFF
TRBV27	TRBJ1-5	CASSLTGAGYSNQPQHF
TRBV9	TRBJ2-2	CASSETRIAGGTGELFF
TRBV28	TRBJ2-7	CASTWAGRGPGRGREQYF
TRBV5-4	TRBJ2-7	CASRGEGPEQYF
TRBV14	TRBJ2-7	CASSLIPGAGEQYF
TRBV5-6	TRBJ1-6	CASTHLNSPLHF
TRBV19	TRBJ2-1	CASSIGPAVYNEQFF
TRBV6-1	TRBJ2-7	CATLAGNEQYF
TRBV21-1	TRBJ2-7	CASSKARGTGALPYEQYF
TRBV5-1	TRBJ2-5	CASSLGTASFRPETQYF